The 28 T cell receptor beta chains listed next were all sequenced from one sample in a study of human T cells and chemical hapten exposure. Time point specified: pre-sensitization, week 0. Regarding treatment: therapeutic diphenylcyclopropenone sensitization with weekly scalp DPC. Using its own MiXCR run on the RACE reads, TCRdb lists one record per CDR3 protein. There are about 180,000 distinct CDR3 sequences in the sample; around 30% occur only once, and 2.9% lies in the top ten. Source: whole blood, taken in connection with sensitization to the hapten diphenylcyclopropenone (DPC). The source is a woman younger than 45 with alopecia areata. Some clones in this sample may be carry-over from other donors' samples.

The rearrangement uses TRBV7-9 and TRBJ1-1; D not resolved. This CDR3 is 14 amino acids long. V lost 2 bases and J 2 bases, leaving 9 bases between the germline ends. CDR1 is SEHNR, CDR2 FQNEAQ, per germline (reference sequence). The DNA for the CDR3 is TGTGCCAGCAGCTTATTCGGCAGCAACACTGAAGCTTTCTTT. Its protein is CASSLFGSNTEAFF.

Only a few counts were recorded for this clonotype. V gene TRBV29-1 combines with J gene TRBJ2-5, with D unresolved. The V gene's germline CDR1 is SQVTM and CDR2 ANQGSEA. The V end was cut by 6 bases, the J end by 2 bases, with 13 bases between. This CDR3 spans 13 amino acids. The CDR3 coding sequence is TGCAGCGTCATGCCAGGAGTACAAGAGACCCAGTACTTC. This encodes CSVMPGVQETQYF.

Many counts were recorded for this clonotype. V is TRBV29-1 and J is TRBJ2-3; no firm D call. Trimming removed 2 bases at V and 1 base at J, with 10 bases between. Germline V gives CDR1 SQVTM, CDR2 ANQGSEA. CDR3 length equals 14 residues. The DNA of the CDR3 is TGCAGCGTTGAAAGGGTCGAACGCACAGATACGCAGTATTTT. This translates into CSVERVERTDTQYF.

The chain carries TRBV5-1 and TRBJ2-3; no reliable D call. V was cut by 6 bases and J by 0 bases, with 8 bases left in between. Germline assignment: CDR1 SGHRS and CDR2 YFSETQ. CDR3 size: 13 residues. CDR3 in DNA: TGCGCCAGCAACCCCGACAGCACAGATACGCAGTATTTT. Encoded protein: CASNPDSTDTQYF.

This clonotype was counted between two and nine times. The V and J genes are TRBV28 and TRBJ2-1; 13 bases align to TRBD2. This CDR3 is 16 amino acids long. Germline V gene data show CDR1 as MDHEN and CDR2 as SYDVKM. V lost 6 bases to trimming and J lost 1 base; unmatched junction nucleotides: 3. As DNA, the CDR3 is TGTGCCAGCAGGTGGACTAGCGGGAGTTCCTACAATGAGCAGTTCTTC. Residues: CASRWTSGSSYNEQFF.

This clonotype occurred a few times. The CDR3 DNA is TGTGCCAGCTCCATGGGACAGGGTATGTACGAGCAGTACTTC. Translating it yields CASSMGQGMYEQYF. The chain links TRBV5-4 to TRBJ2-7; 9 bases match TRBD1. V lost 7 bases to trimming and J lost 4 bases; unmatched junction nucleotides: 9. CDR1 and CDR2 (germline): SGHNT, YYREEE (reference sequence). The CDR3 is 14 residues long.

V is TRBV27 and J is TRBJ1-5; D might be TRBD1 (5 bases). Trimming removed 5 bases from V and 0 bases from J, with 11 bases in between. The CDR3 loop spans 15 amino acids. The V gene's germline CDR1 is MNHEY and CDR2 SMNVEV (reference sequence). CDR3 nucleotides: TGTGCCAGCAGTCCCTGGGACCGTAGCAATCAGCCCCAGCATTTT. Residues: CASSPWDRSNQPQHF.

This chain links TRBV28 with TRBJ2-2, with 7 bases identical to TRBD2. The J segment lost 6 bases and the V segment lost 5 bases, leaving 9 bases of the junction unmatched. The V gene's germline CDR1 is MDHEN and CDR2 SYDVKM. The CDR3 contains 15 residues. CDR3 residues: CASSGWRESAGELFF. CDR3 DNA: TGTGCCAGCAGTGGCTGGCGGGAGTCGGCCGGGGAGCTGTTTTTT.

A few counts support this clonotype. The CDR3 region is CASITGPGNQPQHF. In nucleotides, the CDR3 is TGTGCCAGCATCACCGGGCCGGGGAACCAGCCCCAGCATTTT. V is TRBV28 and J is TRBJ1-5; D gene ambiguous. V was shortened by 7 bases and J by 7 bases, with 17 bases between the two germline ends. The CDR3 spans 14 residues. Per germline, CDR1 MDHEN and CDR2 SYDVKM.

This chain joins TRBV24-1 and TRBJ2-5, with 8 bases that match TRBD2. This CDR3 has 16 residues. The V and J ends lost 4 bases and 0 bases, in that order; junction bases with no gene match: 6. CDR1 is KGHDR and CDR2 is SFDVKD in the germline V gene. DNA of the CDR3: TGTGCCACCAGTGAGGGTTTAGCGGGGAACCAAGAGACCCAGTACTTC. Translation: CATSEGLAGNQETQYF.

This clonotype was recorded a few times. The V call is TRBV6-5, the J call TRBJ2-3; 7 bases fit TRBD2. V lost 2 bases, J lost 3 bases, and 5 bases stayed unmatched. Germline lookup yields CDR1 MNHEY and CDR2 SVGAGI. This CDR3 has 15 amino acids. The CDR3 here is CASSYTGGGTDTQYF. In DNA form, the CDR3 reads TGTGCCAGCAGTTACACGGGAGGCGGTACAGATACGCAGTATTTT.

This rearrangement joins TRBV7-8 to TRBJ2-5; 8 positions agree with TRBD2. Germline CDR1 reads SGHVS; CDR2 reads FQNEAQ. The ends lost 0 bases at V and 9 bases at J; junction bases unmatched: 6. The CDR3 runs 14 residues. CDR3 residues: CASSLAMTAGAQYF. In DNA form, the CDR3 reads TGTGCCAGCAGCTTAGCGATGACAGCGGGGGCCCAGTACTTC.

This clonotype was seen a handful of times. This sequence joins TRBV6-2 or TRBV6-3 and TRBJ1-5; 9 positions match TRBD1. Per the germline V gene, CDR1 is MNHEY and CDR2 is SVGEGT. The CDR3 totals 15 residues. J gave up 1 base and V 4 bases, and 2 bases lay outside the gene matches. Written as DNA, the CDR3 is TGTGCCAGCAGTTGGGGGACAGGGAGCAATCAGCCCCAGCATTTT. Protein sequence: CASSWGTGSNQPQHF.

This clonotype was seen only once. V is TRBV4-3 and J is TRBJ1-3, with D uncertain. Germline V gene lookup returns CDR1 LGHNA and CDR2 YSLEER. The CDR3 covers 15 residues. V was cut by 0 bases and J by 3 bases, with 9 bases left in between. This CDR3 reads CASSQDLGFGNTIYF. For the CDR3, the DNA is TGCGCCAGCAGCCAAGATCTGGGTTTTGGAAACACCATATATTTT.

The chain employs TRBV28 and TRBJ2-7, with 8 positions matching TRBD1. The germline CDR1 and CDR2 sequences are MDHEN and SYDVKM. Losses at the gene ends were 7 bases for V and 0 bases for J; bases not matched to a gene: 5. The CDR3 runs 14 residues. The CDR3 reads CASTRTGGSYEQYF. The CDR3 nucleotides are TGTGCCAGCACTCGTACAGGGGGCTCCTACGAGCAGTACTTC.

A few counts support this clonotype. The chain's CDR3 is CASSGYRGVNTEAFF. In DNA form, the CDR3 reads TGTGCCAGCAGTGGCTACAGGGGGGTGAACACTGAAGCTTTCTTT. The V gene is TRBV28, the J gene TRBJ1-1, with 8 bases lining up with TRBD1. Germline V gives CDR1 MDHEN, CDR2 SYDVKM. The CDR3 spans 15 residues. V shed 5 bases, J shed 0 bases, and the junction held 5 bases outside the gene matches.

Only a few counts were recorded for this clonotype. The J gene is TRBJ2-5, the V gene TRBV11-1; D is uncertain. With 1 base removed from V and 1 base from J, the gap between germline ends came to 7 bases. CDR1 and CDR2 (germline): SGHAT, FQDESV (reference sequence). This CDR3 contains 14 residues. CDR3 in DNA: TGTGCCAGCAGCTTAGTTATAGGCCAAGAGACCCAGTACTTC. Translated, it gives CASSLVIGQETQYF.

This clonotype was recorded many times. The J gene is TRBJ1-1, the V gene TRBV20-1, with D perhaps TRBD1 (6 bases). V gave up 5 bases and J gave up 2 bases, with 12 bases separating them. CDR3 length: 13 amino acids. Germline V CDR1 and CDR2: DFQATT, SNEGSKA (reference sequence). DNA for the CDR3: TGCAGTGCTGTGAGGGGGGCAAACACTGAAGCTTTCTTT. Encoded protein: CSAVRGANTEAFF.

This clonotype was counted ten times or more. This chain links TRBV4-3 with TRBJ1-2, with D unclear. Germline V gene data show CDR1 as LGHNA and CDR2 as YSLEER. The CDR3 sequence is 18 residues long. Trimming took 3 bases from V and 4 from J, leaving 24 bases between them. The CDR3 protein is CASSQGSGSSMSVYGYTF. Here the CDR3 DNA reads TGCGCCAGCAGCCAGGGCAGCGGGTCCAGTATGAGCGTCTATGGCTACACCTTC.

This clonotype was seen only a few times. The rearrangement links TRBV7-9 to TRBJ2-7, with 9 bases matching TRBD2. The CDR3 totals 14 residues. V dropped 3 bases and J dropped 3; count of bases not matched to a gene: 3. Germline V gene lookup returns CDR1 SEHNR and CDR2 FQNEAQ (reference sequence). The CDR3 here is CASSFGREGYEQYF. CDR3 nucleotides: TGTGCCAGCAGCTTCGGGCGGGAGGGCTACGAGCAGTACTTC.

The gene calls are TRBV7-9 and TRBJ1-6; D may be TRBD1 (6 bases). The CDR3 covers 16 residues. V dropped 2 bases and J dropped 5 bases, with 13 bases sitting between them. CDR1 is SEHNR, CDR2 FQNEAQ, per germline (reference sequence). The CDR3 DNA reads TGTGCCAGCAGCTTAACGGGCAGGGGAGATAATTCACCCCTCCACTTT. This translates into CASSLTGRGDNSPLHF.

The CDR3 DNA reads as TGTGCCATCAGTGATCGGCGGGAGGACGAGCAGTACTTC. Protein product: CAISDRREDEQYF. The J gene is TRBJ2-7, the V gene TRBV10-3; 8 positions agree with TRBD2. V lost 3 bases, J lost 5 bases, and 3 bases stayed unmatched. CDR3 length equals 13 residues. Germline V gene sequence: CDR1 ENHRY, CDR2 SYGVKD.

The chain carries TRBV29-1 and TRBJ2-7; 8 bases map to TRBD1. The CDR3 contains 12 residues. The junction had 4 bases not matched to a gene; V was cut back by 7 bases and J by 2 bases. Germline V lookup: CDR1 SQVTM, CDR2 ANQGSEA. The chain's CDR3 is CSADRGTYEQYF. The CDR3 DNA reads as TGCAGCGCAGACAGGGGCACCTACGAGCAGTACTTC.

This chain links TRBV29-1 with TRBJ1-1; TRBD1 matches at 8 bases. CDR3 size: 13 residues. Losses at the gene ends were 6 bases for V and 5 bases for J; bases not matched to a gene: 8. The V gene's germline CDR1 is SQVTM and CDR2 ANQGSEA. This chain's CDR3 is CSVQDRAGTEAFF. CDR3 DNA: TGCAGCGTCCAGGACAGGGCCGGGACTGAAGCTTTCTTT.

The gene calls are TRBV30 and TRBJ1-1, with TRBD1 identical over 10 bases. From germline, CDR1 is GTSNPN and CDR2 SVGIG (reference sequence). The trim removed 1 base at V and 0 bases at J, leaving 17 bases unmatched. The CDR3 spans 20 residues. CDR3: CAWSASNNPGTGALNTEAFF. The CDR3, as DNA: TGTGCCTGGAGTGCCTCCAACAACCCCGGGACAGGGGCCCTGAACACTGAAGCTTTCTTT.

There are a few counts of this clonotype. The V gene is TRBV29-1, the J gene TRBJ1-1; 8 bases are shared with TRBD1. After removal of 5 bases from V and 5 bases from J, the junction contained 4 bases not matched to a gene. This CDR3 region has 12 residues. Germline lookup yields CDR1 SQVTM and CDR2 ANQGSEA. CDR3 loop: CSVSWTGTEAFF. In DNA, the CDR3 is TGCAGCGTTTCTTGGACAGGGACTGAAGCTTTCTTT. The entire variable domain, with the rest obtained from reference TRBV29-1 and TRBJ1-1, is as follows: SAVISQKPSRDICQRGTSLTIQCQVDSQVTMMFWYRQQPGQSLTLIATANQGSEATYESGFVIDKFPISRPNLTFSTLTVSNMSPEDSSIYLCSVSWTGTEAFFGQGTRLTVV.

V usage is TRBV2 and J usage is TRBJ2-7, with 11 nucleotides matching TRBD2. The CDR3 covers 15 residues. Trimming cost V 5 bases and J 7 bases; bases outside gene matches: 10. The germline gives CDR1 SNHLY, CDR2 FYNNEI. CDR3 DNA: TGTGCCAGCAGTACGTCTAGCGGGGGGTCTGGGGAGCAGTACTTC. This translates into CASSTSSGGSGEQYF.

This clonotype was counted a few times. The V gene is TRBV6-5, the J gene TRBJ2-7; TRBD1 aligns across 9 bases. V dropped 5 bases and J dropped 7; count of bases not matched to a gene: 9. This CDR3 has 14 amino acids. From germline, CDR1 is MNHEY and CDR2 SVGAGI. CDR3 in amino acids: CASSPGTGKWEQYF. The CDR3 DNA is TGTGCCAGCAGTCCCGGGACAGGGAAGTGGGAGCAGTACTTC.